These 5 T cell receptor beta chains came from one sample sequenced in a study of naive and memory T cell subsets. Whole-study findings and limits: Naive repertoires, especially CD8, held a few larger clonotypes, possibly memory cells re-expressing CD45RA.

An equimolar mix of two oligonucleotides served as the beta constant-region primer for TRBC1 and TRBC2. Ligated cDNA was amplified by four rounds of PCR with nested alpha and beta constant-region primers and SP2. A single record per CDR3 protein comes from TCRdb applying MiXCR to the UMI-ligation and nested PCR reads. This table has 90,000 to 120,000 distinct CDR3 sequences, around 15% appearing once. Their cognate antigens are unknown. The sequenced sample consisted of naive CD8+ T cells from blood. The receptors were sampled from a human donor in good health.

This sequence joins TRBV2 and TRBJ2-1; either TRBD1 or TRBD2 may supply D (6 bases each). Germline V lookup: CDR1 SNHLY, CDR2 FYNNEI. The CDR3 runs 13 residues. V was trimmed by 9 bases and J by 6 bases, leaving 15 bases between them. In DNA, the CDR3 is TGTGCCAGAGGGGGGCCAAAAGTCAATGAGCAGTTCTTC. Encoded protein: CARGGPKVNEQFF.

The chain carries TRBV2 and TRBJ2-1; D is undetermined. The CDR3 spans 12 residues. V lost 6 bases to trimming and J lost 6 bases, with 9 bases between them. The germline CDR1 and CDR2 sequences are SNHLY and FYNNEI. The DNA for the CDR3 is TGTGCCAGCAGCGGGCAGTCCAATGAGCAGTTCTTC. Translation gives CASSGQSNEQFF.

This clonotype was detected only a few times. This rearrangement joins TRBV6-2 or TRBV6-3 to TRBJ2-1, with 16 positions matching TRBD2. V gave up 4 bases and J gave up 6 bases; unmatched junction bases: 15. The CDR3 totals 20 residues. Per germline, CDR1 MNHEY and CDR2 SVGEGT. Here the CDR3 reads CASSSSPGLAGGKGSNEQFF. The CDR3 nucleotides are TGTGCCAGCAGTTCCTCTCCGGGACTAGCGGGAGGGAAAGGGAGCAATGAGCAGTTCTTC.

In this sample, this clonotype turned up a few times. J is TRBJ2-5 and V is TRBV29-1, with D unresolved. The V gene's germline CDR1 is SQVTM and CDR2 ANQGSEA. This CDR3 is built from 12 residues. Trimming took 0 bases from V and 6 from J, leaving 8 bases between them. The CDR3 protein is CSVEENGKTQYF. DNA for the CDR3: TGCAGCGTTGAAGAGAATGGGAAGACCCAGTACTTC.

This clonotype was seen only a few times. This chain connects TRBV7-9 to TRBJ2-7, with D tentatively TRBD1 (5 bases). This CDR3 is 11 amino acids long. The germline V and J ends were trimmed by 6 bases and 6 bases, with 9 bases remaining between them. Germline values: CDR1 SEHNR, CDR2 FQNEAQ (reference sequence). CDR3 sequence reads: CASSPGPEQYF. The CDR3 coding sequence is TGTGCCAGCAGTCCAGGGCCCGAGCAGTACTTC.